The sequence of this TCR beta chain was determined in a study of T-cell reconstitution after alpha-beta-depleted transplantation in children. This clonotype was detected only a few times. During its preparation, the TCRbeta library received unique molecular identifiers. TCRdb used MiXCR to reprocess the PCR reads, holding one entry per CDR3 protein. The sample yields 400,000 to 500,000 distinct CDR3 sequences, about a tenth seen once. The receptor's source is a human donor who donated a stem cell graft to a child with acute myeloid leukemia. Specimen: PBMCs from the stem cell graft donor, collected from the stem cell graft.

The DNA for the CDR3 is TGTGCCAGCGGCCGGGGGAATGAGCAGTACTTC. The encoded protein is CASGRGNEQYF. J is TRBJ2-7 and V is TRBV2, with D possibly TRBD2 on 6 matching bases. From germline, CDR1 is SNHLY and CDR2 FYNNEI. The CDR3 totals 11 residues. Trimming left V 8 bases short and J 7 bases short, with 12 bases between.